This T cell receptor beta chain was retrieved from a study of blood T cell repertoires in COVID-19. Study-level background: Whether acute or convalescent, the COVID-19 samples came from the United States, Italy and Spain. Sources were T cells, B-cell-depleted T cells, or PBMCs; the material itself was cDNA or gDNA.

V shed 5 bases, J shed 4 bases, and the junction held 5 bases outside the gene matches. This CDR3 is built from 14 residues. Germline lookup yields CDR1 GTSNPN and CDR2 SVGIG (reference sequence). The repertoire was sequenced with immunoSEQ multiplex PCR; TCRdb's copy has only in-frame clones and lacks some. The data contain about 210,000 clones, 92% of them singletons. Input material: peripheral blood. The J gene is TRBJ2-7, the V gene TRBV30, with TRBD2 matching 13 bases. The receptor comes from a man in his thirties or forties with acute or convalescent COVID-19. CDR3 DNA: TGTGCCTGGGACCGACTAGCGGGAGGTTACGAGCAGTACTTC. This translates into CAWDRLAGGYEQYF. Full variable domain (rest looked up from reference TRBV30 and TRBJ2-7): SQTIHQWPATLVQPVGSPLSLECTVEGTSNPNLYWYRQAAGRGLQLLFYSVGIGQISSEVPQNLSASRPQDRQFILSSKKLLLSDSGFYLCAWDRLAGGYEQYFGPGTRLTVT.